These 27 T cell receptor beta chains came from one sample sequenced in a study of OX40 agonist ivuxolimab in advanced cancers. Assay used: immunoSEQ multiplex PCR; TCRdb lists only in-frame clones, some missing. The sample shows approximately 100,000 clones, under 85% of them seen only once. Here the sequenced sample was CD4+ or CD8+ T cells sorted from blood, taken in a trial of the OX40 agonist ivuxolimab. The receptor source for this set is an adult with an advanced solid tumor such as melanoma, head and neck, liver or kidney cancer.

V usage is TRBV18 and J usage is TRBJ2-1; D may be TRBD1 (5 bases). This CDR3 spans 14 amino acids. V lost 4 bases and J 4 bases, leaving 11 bases between the germline ends. CDR1 is KGHSH and CDR2 is LQKENI in the germline V gene. The CDR3 sequence is CASSRQGMYNEQFF. The CDR3, as DNA: TGTGCCAGCTCACGTCAGGGAATGTACAATGAGCAGTTCTTC.

The chain couples TRBV6-1 to TRBJ1-4; D is unclear. With 3 bases removed from V and 11 bases from J, the gap between germline ends came to 16 bases. Germline values: CDR1 MNHNS, CDR2 SASEGT. The length of the CDR3 is 14 residues. CDR3 amino acids: CASSDRTGEWKLFF. The CDR3 DNA sequence: TGTGCCAGCAGTGACAGGACGGGTGAATGGAAACTGTTTTTT.

V usage is TRBV19 and J usage is TRBJ2-3; no clear D gene. The V gene lost 0 bases and the J gene lost 7 bases, with 8 bases spanning the gap. The germline CDR1 and CDR2 sequences are LNHDA and SQIVND (reference sequence). The length of the CDR3 is 13 residues. The CDR3: CASSIDRTNTQYF. The CDR3 DNA reads TGTGCCAGTAGTATAGATCGAACTAATACGCAGTATTTT.

The chain is built from TRBV2 and TRBJ1-2, with 8 bases fitting TRBD1. J gave up 3 bases and V 8 bases, and 11 bases lay outside the gene matches. This CDR3 is 15 amino acids long. Per germline, CDR1 SNHLY and CDR2 FYNNEI. Here the CDR3 DNA reads TGTGCCAGCGATATCCGGGACAGGCCCGACTATGGCTACACCTTC. Encoded protein: CASDIRDRPDYGYTF.

This clone was observed a handful of times. The rearrangement links TRBV7-9 to TRBJ2-2; 14 bases match TRBD2. CDR3 length: 16 amino acids. J was trimmed by 5 bases and V by 5 bases; bases with no gene match: 4. Germline values: CDR1 SEHNR, CDR2 FQNEAQ (reference sequence). The CDR3 bases are TGTGCCAGCAGCCCGGGACTAGCGGGAGCAACCGGGGAGCTGTTTTTT. Its protein is CASSPGLAGATGELFF.

The CDR3 sequence: CASSVGGETQYF. The DNA of the CDR3 is TGTGCCAGCAGCGTGGGTGGAGAGACCCAGTACTTC. This sequence joins TRBV9 and TRBJ2-5, with D hard to call. The CDR3 spans 12 residues. V lost 2 bases, J lost 4 bases, and 6 bases lay in between. Germline-derived CDR1 and CDR2 are SGDLS and YYNGEE.

The rearrangement joins TRBV4-1 to TRBJ2-2; D is uncertain. The CDR3 runs 12 residues. V gave up 6 bases and J gave up 3 bases, with 5 bases separating them. Germline V CDR1 and CDR2: MGHRA, YSYEKL. CDR3 DNA sequence: TGCGCCAGCAGTCGGGACACCGGGGAGCTGTTTTTT. Translating it yields CASSRDTGELFF.

V is TRBV18 and J is TRBJ1-5; D remains unclear. V was clipped by 3 bases and J by 0 bases, with 9 bases between them. Germline-derived CDR1 and CDR2 are KGHSH and LQKENI. The CDR3 contains 15 residues. The CDR3 spells CASSPEGYSNQPQHF. CDR3 nucleotides: TGTGCCAGCTCACCCGAGGGATATAGCAATCAGCCCCAGCATTTT. Supplemented by reference TRBV18 and TRBJ1-5, the full variable domain reads NAGVMQNPRHLVRRRGQEARLRCSPMKGHSHVYWYRQLPEEGLKFMVYLQKENIIDESGMPKERFSAEFPKEGPSILRIQQVVRGDSAAYFCASSPEGYSNQPQHFGDGTRLSIL.

This rearrangement joins TRBV30 to TRBJ1-5, with D tentatively TRBD1 (6 bases). There are 13 residues in the CDR3. Germline V lookup: CDR1 GTSNPN, CDR2 SVGIG (reference sequence). V was clipped by 6 bases and J by 6 bases, with 15 bases between them. CDR3: CACSSQGRQPQHF. The CDR3 DNA follows: TGTGCCTGTTCTTCACAGGGCCGTCAGCCCCAGCATTTT.

J is TRBJ1-5 and V is TRBV6-5; D not certain. The CDR3 has 15 residues. CDR1 and CDR2 (germline): MNHEY, SVGAGI. Between the trimmed V and J ends, which lost 0 bases and 3 bases, there was a span of 9 bases. The DNA of the CDR3 is TGTGCCAGCAGTTACTCGGCAAGTTACAATCAGCCCCAGCATTTT. It specifies CASSYSASYNQPQHF.

The rearrangement uses TRBV21-1 and TRBJ2-7; whether TRBD1, the table's D call, matches the DNA was not checked. TRBV21-1 is designated a pseudogene. This CDR3 region has 12 residues. CDR3 loop: CASSNGLHEQYF. CDR3 coding DNA: TGTGCCAGCAGCAATGGGCTTCACGAGCAGTACTTC.

The J gene is TRBJ1-2, the V gene TRBV2; D call uncertain. CDR3 length: 13 amino acids. The V and J ends lost 4 bases and 4 bases respectively, with 10 bases between them. Germline assignment: CDR1 SNHLY and CDR2 FYNNEI. The CDR3 coding sequence is TGTGCCAGCAGTGCTGAGAGGGTCTATGGCTACACCTTC. It codes for CASSAERVYGYTF.

The V and J genes are TRBV12-5 and TRBJ2-2; TRBD1 matches 10 bases. CDR1 and CDR2 (germline): LGHNT, FRNRAP. The junction had 10 bases not matched to a gene; V was cut back by 1 base and J by 5 bases. The CDR3 loop spans 18 amino acids. The CDR3 sequence is CASGLATGTGEDTGELFF. CDR3 DNA sequence: TGTGCTAGTGGTTTGGCAACCGGGACAGGGGAAGATACCGGGGAGCTGTTTTTT.

This chain links TRBV4-3 with TRBJ2-7; D is perhaps TRBD1 (5 bases). Germline V gene data show CDR1 as LGHNA and CDR2 as YSLEER. This CDR3 has 16 residues. V was shortened by 0 bases and J by 4 bases, with 16 bases between the two germline ends. The chain's CDR3 is CASSQDGPGKVYEQYF. In DNA form, the CDR3 reads TGCGCCAGCAGCCAAGATGGGCCAGGGAAAGTTTACGAGCAGTACTTC.

The chain recombines TRBV10-3 with TRBJ1-2; maybe TRBD1 (5 bases). The CDR3 has 14 amino acids. Germline values: CDR1 ENHRY, CDR2 SYGVKD. V lost 9 bases, J lost 2 bases, and 16 bases lay in between. The CDR3 nucleotides read TGTGCCATTTCATCCGGGACTGGCAACTATGGCTACACCTTC. This translates into CAISSGTGNYGYTF.

The chain has TRBV10-2 and TRBJ1-1; D is possibly TRBD1 (6 bases). Germline V lookup: CDR1 WSHSY, CDR2 SAAADI. The CDR3 loop spans 13 amino acids. V was shortened by 8 bases and J by 1 base, with 11 bases between the two germline ends. As DNA, the CDR3 is TGCGCCAGCGGGGGGGGGCGGAACACTGAAGCTTTCTTT. This codes for CASGGGRNTEAFF.

This rearrangement joins TRBV5-1 to TRBJ2-3, with D possibly matching TRBD2 (6 bases). CDR1 SGHRS and CDR2 YFSETQ come from the germline V gene. The ends were cut back, 4 bases at V and 3 bases at J, with 21 bases in the middle. The CDR3 is 17 residues long. CDR3 in DNA: TGCGCCAGCAGCGGCTTACCTGGGGCGGGGCTAACAGATACGCAGTATTTT. Its protein is CASSGLPGAGLTDTQYF.

The rearrangement links TRBV5-1 to TRBJ1-2; D gene ambiguous. With 4 bases removed from V and 0 bases from J, the gap between germline ends came to 16 bases. The germline CDR1 and CDR2 sequences are SGHRS and YFSETQ. This CDR3 spans 16 amino acids. CDR3 nucleotide sequence: TGCGCCAGCAGCCCACAACAGAGCGAATCTAACTATGGCTACACCTTC. As protein: CASSPQQSESNYGYTF.

The CDR3 DNA follows: TGCAGCGGGGGTATAGGGACTAGCACAGATACGCAGTATTTT. Translating it yields CSGGIGTSTDTQYF. The V and J genes are TRBV29-1 and TRBJ2-3, with D tentatively TRBD2 (6 bases). The V and J ends lost 7 bases and 0 bases respectively, with 14 bases between them. The CDR3 has 14 residues. Germline values: CDR1 SQVTM, CDR2 ANQGSEA.

CDR3 DNA sequence: TGTGCCAGTAGTCCCGGATCTAGCTCACCCCTCCACTTT. It is translated as CASSPGSSSPLHF. V usage is TRBV19 and J usage is TRBJ1-6; D remains ambiguous. The CDR3 has 13 residues. The germline CDR1 and CDR2 sequences are LNHDA and SQIVND (reference sequence). V gave up 5 bases and J gave up 10 bases, with 12 bases separating them.

The V gene is TRBV5-8, the J gene TRBJ1-2, with TRBD1 identical over 9 bases. J gave up 4 bases and V 6 bases, and 10 bases lay outside the gene matches. The CDR3 runs to 15 residues. Germline V lookup: CDR1 SGHTS, CDR2 YDEGEE. The CDR3 DNA sequence: TGTGCCAGCACCTTCAACAGGGGGCCAGGCTATGGCTACACCTTC. Protein sequence: CASTFNRGPGYGYTF.

The chain carries TRBV5-6 and TRBJ2-5; D possibly corresponds to TRBD1 (5 bases). V dropped 1 base and J dropped 1 base, with 11 bases sitting between them. The CDR3 runs 15 residues. CDR1 is SGHDT, CDR2 YYEEEE, per germline. The CDR3 sequence: CASSLTGDSQETQYF. CDR3 nucleotide sequence: TGTGCCAGCAGCTTGACGGGCGACAGCCAAGAGACCCAGTACTTC.

The J gene is TRBJ2-3, the V gene TRBV19; 10 bases match TRBD2. This CDR3 region has 16 residues. Germline CDR1 reads LNHDA; CDR2 reads SQIVND (reference sequence). V lost 1 base and J lost 1; bases outside the gene matches: 2. Here the CDR3 DNA reads TGTGCCAGTAGTATAGCTAGCGGGAGTGGCACAGATACGCAGTATTTT. Translating gives CASSIASGSGTDTQYF. Looking up the rest from reference TRBV19 and TRBJ2-3 gives the full variable domain: DGGITQSPKYLFRKEGQNVTLSCEQNLNHDAMYWYRQDPGQGLRLIYYSQIVNDFQKGDIAEGYSVSREKKESFPLTVTSAQKNPTAFYLCASSIASGSGTDTQYFGPGTRLTVL.

The chain links TRBV6-6 to TRBJ2-3; no definite D call. V was pared by 7 bases and J by 2 bases, with 7 bases between. Germline V gene lookup returns CDR1 MNHNY and CDR2 SVGAGI (reference sequence). The CDR3 is 12 amino acids. The CDR3 loop reads CASIGITDTQYF. The CDR3 DNA is TGTGCCAGCATAGGGATCACAGATACGCAGTATTTT.

The V and J genes are TRBV18 and TRBJ2-1; 7 nucleotides align to TRBD2. Germline loops: CDR1 KGHSH, CDR2 LQKENI. Trimming cost V 3 bases and J 10 bases; bases outside gene matches: 6. The CDR3 runs to 13 residues. CDR3 DNA sequence: TGTGCCAGCTCACCTCCCAGCGGGAAAGAGCAGTTCTTC. Its protein is CASSPPSGKEQFF.

The chain carries TRBV4-1 and TRBJ1-2; 7 nucleotides agree with TRBD1. The CDR3 has 17 residues. CDR1 MGHRA and CDR2 YSYEKL come from the germline V gene. The V and J ends lost 0 bases and 4 bases, in that order; junction bases with no gene match: 11. The CDR3 sequence is CASSQDLRTGAPYGYTF. The CDR3 coding sequence is TGCGCCAGCAGCCAAGATCTGCGTACAGGGGCCCCCTATGGCTACACCTTC.

J is TRBJ1-2 and V is TRBV6-5; 9 bases align to TRBD1. Trimming removed 0 bases from V and 8 bases from J; junction bases left unmatched: 7. The CDR3 has 15 residues. Germline CDR1 reads MNHEY; CDR2 reads SVGAGI. As DNA, the CDR3 is TGTGCCAGCAGTTACTCTGAACAGGGGGCCTGGGGCTACACCTTC. This gives the protein CASSYSEQGAWGYTF.